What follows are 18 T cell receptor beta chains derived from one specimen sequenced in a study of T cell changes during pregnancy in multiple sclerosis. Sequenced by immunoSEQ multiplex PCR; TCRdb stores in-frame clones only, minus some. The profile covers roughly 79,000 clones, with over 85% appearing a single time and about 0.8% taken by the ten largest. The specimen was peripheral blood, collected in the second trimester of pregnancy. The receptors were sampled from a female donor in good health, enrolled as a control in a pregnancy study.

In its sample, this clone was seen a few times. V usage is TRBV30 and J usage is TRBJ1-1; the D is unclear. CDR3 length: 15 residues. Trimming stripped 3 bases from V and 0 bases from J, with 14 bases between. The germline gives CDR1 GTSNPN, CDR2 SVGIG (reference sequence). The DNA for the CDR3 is TGTGCCTGGAGCTATGCACGGGTGGTGAACACTGAAGCTTTCTTT. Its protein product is CAWSYARVVNTEAFF.

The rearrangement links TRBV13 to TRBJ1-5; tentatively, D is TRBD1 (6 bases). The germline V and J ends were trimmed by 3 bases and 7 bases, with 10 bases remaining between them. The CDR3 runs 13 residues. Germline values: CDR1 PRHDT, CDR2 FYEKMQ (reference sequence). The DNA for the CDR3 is TGTGCCAGCAGCTTCCAACAGGGCCAGCCCCAGCATTTT. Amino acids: CASSFQQGQPQHF. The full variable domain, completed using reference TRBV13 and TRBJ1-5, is AAGVIQSPRHLIKEKRETATLKCYPIPRHDTVYWYQQGPGQDPQFLISFYEKMQSDKGSIPDRFSAQQFSDYHSELNMSSLELGDSALYFCASSFQQGQPQHFGDGTRLSIL.

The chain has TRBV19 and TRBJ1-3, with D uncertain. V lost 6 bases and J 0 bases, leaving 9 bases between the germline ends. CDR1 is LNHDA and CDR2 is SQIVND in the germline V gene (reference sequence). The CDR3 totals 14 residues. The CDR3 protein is CASSPMSSGNTIYF. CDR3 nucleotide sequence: TGTGCCAGTAGCCCGATGAGCTCTGGAAACACCATATATTTT.

CDR3 bases: TGTGCCATCAGTGCGATAAGCGGGGGGGCAAATGAGCAGTTCTTC. Residues: CAISAISGGANEQFF. The gene calls are TRBV10-3 and TRBJ2-1, with 10 positions matching TRBD2. V was clipped by 4 bases and J by 7 bases; unmatched bases: 7. This CDR3 region has 15 residues. Per the germline V gene, CDR1 is ENHRY and CDR2 is SYGVKD.

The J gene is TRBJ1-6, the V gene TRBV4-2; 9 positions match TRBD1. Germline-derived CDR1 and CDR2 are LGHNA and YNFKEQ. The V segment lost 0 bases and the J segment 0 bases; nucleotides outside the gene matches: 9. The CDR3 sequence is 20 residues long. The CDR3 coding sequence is TGTGCCAGCAGCCAAGATAAAGTCACAGGGGGCACCTCCTATAATTCACCCCTCCACTTT. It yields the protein CASSQDKVTGGTSYNSPLHF.

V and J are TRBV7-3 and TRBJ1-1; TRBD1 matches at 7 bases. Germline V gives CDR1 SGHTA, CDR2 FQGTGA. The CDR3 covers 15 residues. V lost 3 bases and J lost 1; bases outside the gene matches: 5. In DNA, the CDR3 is TGTGCCAGCAGCTTGACAGGGTACGGGAACACTGAAGCTTTCTTT. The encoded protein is CASSLTGYGNTEAFF.

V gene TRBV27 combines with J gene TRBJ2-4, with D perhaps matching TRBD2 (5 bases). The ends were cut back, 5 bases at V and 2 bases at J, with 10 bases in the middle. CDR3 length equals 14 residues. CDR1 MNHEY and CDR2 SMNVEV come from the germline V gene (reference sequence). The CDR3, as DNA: TGTGCCAGCAGTACATCGACTACCAAAAACATTCAGTACTTC. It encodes CASSTSTTKNIQYF.

The DNA of the CDR3 is TGTGCCAGCAGCTACCTAGCGGGATTCACAGATACGCAGTATTTT. It encodes CASSYLAGFTDTQYF. The chain joins TRBV11-3 to TRBJ2-3; the match to TRBD2 covers 9 bases. CDR3 size: 15 residues. Germline CDR1 is SGHNT and CDR2 is YENEEA. With V trimmed by 4 bases and J by 2 bases, 4 bases remained unmatched.

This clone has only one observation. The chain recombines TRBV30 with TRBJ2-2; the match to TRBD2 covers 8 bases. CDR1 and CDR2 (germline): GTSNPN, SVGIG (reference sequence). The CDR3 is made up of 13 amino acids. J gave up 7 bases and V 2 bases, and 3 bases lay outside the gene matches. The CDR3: CAWSLRGDGELFF. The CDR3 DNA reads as TGTGCCTGGAGTTTGCGGGGGGACGGGGAGCTGTTTTTT.

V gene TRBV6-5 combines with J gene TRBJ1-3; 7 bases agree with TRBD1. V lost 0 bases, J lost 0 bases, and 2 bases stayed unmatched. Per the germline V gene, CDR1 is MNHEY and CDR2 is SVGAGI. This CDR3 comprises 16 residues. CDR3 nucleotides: TGTGCCAGCAGTTACTCGGACAGGCGCTCTGGAAACACCATATATTTT. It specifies CASSYSDRRSGNTIYF.

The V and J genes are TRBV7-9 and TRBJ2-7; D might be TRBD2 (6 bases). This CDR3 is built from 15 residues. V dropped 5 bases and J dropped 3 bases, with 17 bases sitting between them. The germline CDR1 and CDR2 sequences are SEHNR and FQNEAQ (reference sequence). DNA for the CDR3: TGTGCCAGCAGCCCCTCAGCGGGTTACCTCTACGAGCAGTACTTC. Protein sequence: CASSPSAGYLYEQYF.

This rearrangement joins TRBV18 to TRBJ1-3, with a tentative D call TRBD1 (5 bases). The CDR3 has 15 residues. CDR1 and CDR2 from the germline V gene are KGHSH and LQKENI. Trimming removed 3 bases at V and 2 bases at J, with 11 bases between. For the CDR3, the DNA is TGTGCCAGCTCACCTACCTCAGGGCCTGGAAACACCATATATTTT. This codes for CASSPTSGPGNTIYF.

CDR3 in amino acids: CASSVVGEENTEAFF. CDR3 DNA sequence: TGTGCCAGCAGCGTAGTAGGGGAGGAGAACACTGAAGCTTTCTTT. The chain couples TRBV9 to TRBJ1-1; maybe TRBD1 (5 bases). The CDR3 sequence is 15 residues long. Between the trimmed V and J ends, which lost 0 bases and 1 base, there was a span of 10 bases. Germline V lookup: CDR1 SGDLS, CDR2 YYNGEE.

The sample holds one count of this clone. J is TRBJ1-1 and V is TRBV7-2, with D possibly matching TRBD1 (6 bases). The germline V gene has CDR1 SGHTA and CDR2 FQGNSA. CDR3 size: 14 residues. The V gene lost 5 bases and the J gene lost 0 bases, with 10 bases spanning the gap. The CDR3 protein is CASSEGVMNTEAFF. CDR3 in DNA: TGTGCCAGCAGCGAGGGGGTTATGAACACTGAAGCTTTCTTT.

This chain's CDR3 is CASSYRGRIRSNQPQHF. The CDR3 DNA follows: TGTGCCAGCAGTTACAGGGGGCGGATTCGTAGCAATCAGCCCCAGCATTTT. J is TRBJ1-5 and V is TRBV2; 9 nucleotides agree with TRBD1. This CDR3 region has 17 residues. CDR1 and CDR2 from the germline V gene are SNHLY and FYNNEI. V lost 5 bases, J lost 0 bases, and 8 bases stayed unmatched.

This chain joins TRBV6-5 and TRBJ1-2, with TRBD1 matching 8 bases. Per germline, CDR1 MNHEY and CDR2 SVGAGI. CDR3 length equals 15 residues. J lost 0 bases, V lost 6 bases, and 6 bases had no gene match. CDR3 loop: CASSQDRGPNYGYTF. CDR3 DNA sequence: TGTGCCAGCAGCCAAGACAGGGGTCCTAACTATGGCTACACCTTC.

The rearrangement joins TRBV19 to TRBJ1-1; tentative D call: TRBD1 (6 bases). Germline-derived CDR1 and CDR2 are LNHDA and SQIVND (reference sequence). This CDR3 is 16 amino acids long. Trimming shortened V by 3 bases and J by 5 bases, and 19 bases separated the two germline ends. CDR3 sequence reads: CASSMVMGAEFTEAFF. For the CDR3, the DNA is TGTGCCAGTAGTATGGTGATGGGGGCTGAGTTTACTGAAGCTTTCTTT.

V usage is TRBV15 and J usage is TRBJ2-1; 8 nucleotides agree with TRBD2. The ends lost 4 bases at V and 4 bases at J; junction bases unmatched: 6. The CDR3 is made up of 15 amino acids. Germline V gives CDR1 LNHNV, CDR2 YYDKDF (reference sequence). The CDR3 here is CATSIMIAGYNEQFF. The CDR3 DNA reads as TGTGCCACCAGCATTATGATAGCGGGGTACAATGAGCAGTTCTTC.